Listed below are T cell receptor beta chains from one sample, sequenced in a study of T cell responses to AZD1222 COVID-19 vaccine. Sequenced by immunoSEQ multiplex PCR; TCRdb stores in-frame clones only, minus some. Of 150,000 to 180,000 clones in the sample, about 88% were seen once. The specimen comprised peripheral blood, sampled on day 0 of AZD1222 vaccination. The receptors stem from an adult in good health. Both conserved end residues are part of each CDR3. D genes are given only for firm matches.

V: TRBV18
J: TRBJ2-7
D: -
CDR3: CASSPRNEQYF

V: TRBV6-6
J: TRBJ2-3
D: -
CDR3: CASSYSPRTDTQYF

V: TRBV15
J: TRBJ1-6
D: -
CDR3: CATSEQGAYNSPLHF

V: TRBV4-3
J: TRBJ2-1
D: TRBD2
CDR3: CASSQDVASGGTEQFF

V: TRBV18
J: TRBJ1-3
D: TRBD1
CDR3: CASSPFGQDSGNTIYF

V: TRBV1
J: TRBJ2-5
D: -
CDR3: CTSSQVQGPQETQYF

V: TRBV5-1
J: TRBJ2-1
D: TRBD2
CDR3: CASSLSGGEYNEQFF

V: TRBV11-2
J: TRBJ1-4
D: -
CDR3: CASSFTTVATNEKLFF

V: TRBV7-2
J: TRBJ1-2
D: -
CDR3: CASSLVSNYGYTF

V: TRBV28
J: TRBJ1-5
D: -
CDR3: CATSAPGMKPQHF

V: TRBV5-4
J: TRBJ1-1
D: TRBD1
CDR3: CASFRDRVNTEAFF

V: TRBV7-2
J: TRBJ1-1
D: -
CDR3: CASSPLFNTEAFF

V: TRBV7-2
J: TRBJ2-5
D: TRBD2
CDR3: CASSDSGGRETQYF

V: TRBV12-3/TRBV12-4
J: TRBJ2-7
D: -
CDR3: CASSLSRGEQYF

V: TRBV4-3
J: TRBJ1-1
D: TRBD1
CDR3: CASSLRTGGGTEAFF

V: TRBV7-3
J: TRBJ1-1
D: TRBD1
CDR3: CASSIGTATEAFF